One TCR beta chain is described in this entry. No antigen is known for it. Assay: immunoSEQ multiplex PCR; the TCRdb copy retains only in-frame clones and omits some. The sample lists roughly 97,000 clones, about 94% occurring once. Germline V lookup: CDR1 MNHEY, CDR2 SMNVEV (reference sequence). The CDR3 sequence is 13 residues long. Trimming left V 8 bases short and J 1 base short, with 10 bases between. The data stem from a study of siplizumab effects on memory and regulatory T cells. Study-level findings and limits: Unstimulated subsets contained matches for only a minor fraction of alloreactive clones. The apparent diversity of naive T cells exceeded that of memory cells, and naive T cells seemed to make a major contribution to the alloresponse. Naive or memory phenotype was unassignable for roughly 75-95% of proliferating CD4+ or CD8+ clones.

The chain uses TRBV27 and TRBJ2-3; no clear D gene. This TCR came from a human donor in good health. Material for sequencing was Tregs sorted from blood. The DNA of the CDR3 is TGTGCCAGCCTCGGAAGTGGCACAGATACGCAGTATTTT. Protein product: CASLGSGTDTQYF.